The next 13 T cell receptor beta chains were all read from a single sample in a study of T cells after yellow fever vaccination. Via MiXCR, TCRdb re-called the 5' RACE reads, giving one row per CDR3 protein. The repertoire includes some 150,000 distinct CDR3 sequences, roughly 8.8% of them detected once, and around 33% sits in the top ten. Material: CD8+ T cells sorted from PBMCs, obtained 45 days after the yellow fever booster vaccination. Source of these receptors: a man aged 18 to 35 who received the YFV17D yellow fever vaccine.

This clonotype was seen only a few times. One end of the junction is discordant with germline, which a read error may explain. The chain combines TRBV6-2 or TRBV6-3 with TRBJ1-2; D possibly corresponds to TRBD1 (5 bases). Germline assignment: CDR1 MNHEY and CDR2 SVGEGT. The CDR3 sequence is 15 residues long. CDR3 nucleotides: TGTGCCAGCAGTTACTACGCGGGGCCTAGCTATGGCTACATCTTC. Translation: CASSYYAGPSYGYIF.

The sample holds a few counts of this clonotype. This chain joins TRBV19 and TRBJ1-1; D not certain. V gave up 0 bases and J gave up 3 bases, with 8 bases separating them. The CDR3 is 14 residues long. The germline V gene encodes CDR1 LNHDA and CDR2 SQIVND (reference sequence). The DNA for the CDR3 is TGTGCCAGTAGTATAGAAATTTGGGACACTGAAGCTTTCTTT. Translated: CASSIEIWDTEAFF.

The gene calls are TRBV6-5 and TRBJ2-2; D remains ambiguous. Trimming left V 8 bases short and J 1 base short, with 5 bases between. The CDR3 extends over 12 amino acids. CDR1 is MNHEY and CDR2 is SVGAGI in the germline V gene. The CDR3 DNA is TGTGCCAGCGGCAAGAACACCGGGGAGCTGTTTTTT. This codes for CASGKNTGELFF.

The sample holds many counts of this clonotype. The rearrangement uses TRBV5-1 and TRBJ2-7; D unclear. The CDR3 length is 15 residues. The germline CDR1 and CDR2 sequences are SGHRS and YFSETQ. Trimming shortened V by 0 bases and J by 3 bases, and 13 bases separated the two germline ends. This CDR3 is CASSLGRVKVYEQYV. CDR3 DNA sequence: TGCGCCAGCAGCTTGGGAAGGGTTAAGGTCTACGAGCAGTACGTC.

V gene TRBV7-8 combines with J gene TRBJ1-5; no clear D gene. V lost 1 base to trimming and J lost 4 bases, with 11 bases between them. In germline, CDR1 is SGHVS, CDR2 FQNEAQ. The CDR3 contains 15 residues. Here the CDR3 reads CASSLVVIDNQPQHF. For the CDR3, the DNA is TGTGCCAGCAGCTTAGTAGTAATAGATAATCAGCCCCAGCATTTT.

The V gene is TRBV7-2, the J gene TRBJ2-1, with a tentative D call TRBD1 (5 bases). This CDR3 has 16 residues. Trimming took off 1 base at V and 2 bases at J, with 12 bases between the two ends. Germline CDR1 is SGHTA and CDR2 is FQGNSA. CDR3 in amino acids: CASSLGTPIPYNEQFF. The CDR3 DNA follows: TGTGCCAGCAGCTTAGGGACACCGATTCCCTACAATGAGCAGTTCTTC.

This clonotype appeared a few times. This chain joins TRBV9 and TRBJ2-2; no clear D gene. V was shortened by 0 bases and J by 0 bases, with 9 bases between the two germline ends. The CDR3 has 16 residues. CDR1 and CDR2 (germline): SGDLS, YYNGEE. CDR3 in DNA: TGTGCCAGCAGCGTAGTCGGGCACACGAACACCGGGGAGCTGTTTTTT. This encodes CASSVVGHTNTGELFF.

This clonotype was seen a handful of times. The chain has TRBV5-5 and TRBJ2-3; no clear D. V lost 2 bases and J 6 bases, leaving 10 bases between the germline ends. CDR3 size: 13 residues. Germline values: CDR1 SGHKS, CDR2 YYEKEE (reference sequence). DNA of the CDR3: TGTGCCAGCAGCTTTCGGCCACGGGATACGCAGTATTTT. It codes for CASSFRPRDTQYF.

This clonotype was found many times. The chain has TRBV6-1 and TRBJ1-5, with unresolved D. CDR3 length: 15 amino acids. Between the trimmed V and J ends, which lost 3 bases and 1 base, there was a span of 10 bases. Germline CDR1 is MNHNS and CDR2 is SASEGT. The CDR3 coding sequence is TGTGCCAGCAGTGAGGTTACGGTCAGCAATCAGCCCCAGCATTTT. This sequence encodes CASSEVTVSNQPQHF.

V is TRBV4-1 and J is TRBJ2-7; TRBD1 might be the D (6 bases). Germline V lookup: CDR1 MGHRA, CDR2 YSYEKL. V lost 3 bases and J lost 7, with 13 bases in between. This CDR3 contains 13 residues. CDR3 nucleotides: TGCGCCAGCAGCCATGAGGGGGAGAGGGAGCAGTACTTC. This codes for CASSHEGEREQYF.

The chain carries TRBV7-9 and TRBJ2-7; D gene ambiguous. This CDR3 contains 15 residues. CDR1 and CDR2 from the germline V gene are SEHNR and FQNEAQ (reference sequence). V shed 4 bases and J shed 2 bases, with 15 bases lying between them. The CDR3 region has the DNA TGTGCCAGCAGCTCAACATACTCTAGAACCTACGAGCAGTACGTC. It specifies CASSSTYSRTYEQYV.

V is TRBV7-8 and J is TRBJ1-1; D is perhaps TRBD1 (5 bases). The germline V and J ends were trimmed by 3 bases and 0 bases, with 14 bases remaining between them. CDR1 is SGHVS and CDR2 is FQNEAQ in the germline V gene. The length of the CDR3 is 16 residues. The CDR3, as DNA: TGTGCCAGCAGCTTCGGAGGGGATCGAATGAACACTGAAGCTTTCTTT. Protein product: CASSFGGDRMNTEAFF.

This clonotype was counted only a few times. The genes are TRBV7-9 and TRBJ2-2; D is possibly TRBD2 (6 bases). Deletions cut 4 bases from V and 3 bases from J, with 9 bases between. The CDR3 has 14 residues. The germline gives CDR1 SEHNR, CDR2 FQNEAQ (reference sequence). The CDR3 sequence is CASSSPSDTGELFF. The CDR3 bases are TGTGCCAGCAGCTCCCCTAGCGACACCGGGGAGCTGTTTTTT.